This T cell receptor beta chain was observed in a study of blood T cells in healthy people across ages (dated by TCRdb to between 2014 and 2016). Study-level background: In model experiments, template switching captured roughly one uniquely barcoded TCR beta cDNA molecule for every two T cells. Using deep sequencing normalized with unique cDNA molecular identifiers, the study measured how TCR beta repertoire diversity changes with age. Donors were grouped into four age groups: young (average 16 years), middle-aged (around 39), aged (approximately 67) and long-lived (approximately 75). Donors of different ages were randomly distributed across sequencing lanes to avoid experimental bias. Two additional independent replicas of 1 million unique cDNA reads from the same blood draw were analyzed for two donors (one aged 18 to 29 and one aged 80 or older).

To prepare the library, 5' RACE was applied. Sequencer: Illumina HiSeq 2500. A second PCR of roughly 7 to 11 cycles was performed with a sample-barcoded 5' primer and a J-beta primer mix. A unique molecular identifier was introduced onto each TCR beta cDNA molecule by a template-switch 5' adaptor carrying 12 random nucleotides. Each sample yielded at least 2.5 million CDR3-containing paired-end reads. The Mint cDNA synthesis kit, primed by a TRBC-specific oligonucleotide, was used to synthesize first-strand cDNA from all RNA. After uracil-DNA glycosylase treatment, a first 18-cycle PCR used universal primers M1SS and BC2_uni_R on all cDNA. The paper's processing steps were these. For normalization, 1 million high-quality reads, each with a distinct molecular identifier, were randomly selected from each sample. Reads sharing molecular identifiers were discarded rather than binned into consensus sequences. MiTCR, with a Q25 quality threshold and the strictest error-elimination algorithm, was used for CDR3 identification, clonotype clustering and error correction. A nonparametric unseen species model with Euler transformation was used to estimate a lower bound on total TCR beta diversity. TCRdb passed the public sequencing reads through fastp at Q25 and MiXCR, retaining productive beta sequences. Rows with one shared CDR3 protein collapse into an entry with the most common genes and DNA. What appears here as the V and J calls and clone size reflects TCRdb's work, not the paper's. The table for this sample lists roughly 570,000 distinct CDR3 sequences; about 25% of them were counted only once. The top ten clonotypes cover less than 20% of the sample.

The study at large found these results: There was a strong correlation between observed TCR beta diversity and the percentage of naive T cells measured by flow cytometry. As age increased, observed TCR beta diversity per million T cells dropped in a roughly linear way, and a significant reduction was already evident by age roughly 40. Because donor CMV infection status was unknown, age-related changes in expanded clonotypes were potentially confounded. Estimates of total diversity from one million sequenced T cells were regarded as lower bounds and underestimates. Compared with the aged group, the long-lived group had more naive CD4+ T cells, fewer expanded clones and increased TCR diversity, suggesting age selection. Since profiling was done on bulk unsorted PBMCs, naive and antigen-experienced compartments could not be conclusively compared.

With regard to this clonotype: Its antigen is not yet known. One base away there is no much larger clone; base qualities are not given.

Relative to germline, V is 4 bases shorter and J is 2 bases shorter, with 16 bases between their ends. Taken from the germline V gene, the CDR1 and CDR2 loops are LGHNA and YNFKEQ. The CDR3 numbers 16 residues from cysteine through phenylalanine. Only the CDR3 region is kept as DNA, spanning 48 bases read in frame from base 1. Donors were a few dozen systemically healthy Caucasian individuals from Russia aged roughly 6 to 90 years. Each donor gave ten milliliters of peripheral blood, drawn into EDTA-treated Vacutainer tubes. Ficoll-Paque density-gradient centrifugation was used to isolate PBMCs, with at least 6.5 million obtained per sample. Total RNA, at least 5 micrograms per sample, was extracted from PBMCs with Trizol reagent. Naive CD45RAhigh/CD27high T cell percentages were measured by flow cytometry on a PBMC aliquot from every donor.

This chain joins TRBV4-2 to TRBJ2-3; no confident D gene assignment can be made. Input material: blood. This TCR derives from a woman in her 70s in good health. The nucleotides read TGTGCCAGCAGCCCCAAGGCGATGGCCCTCACAGATACGCAGTATTTT. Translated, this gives CASSPKAMALTDTQYF.